These 32 T cell receptor beta chains share one sample of origin, sequenced in a study of patients and donors after allogeneic stem cell transplantation. TCRdb called the RT-PCR reads again in MiXCR, with one record for every CDR3 protein. The sample has fewer than 60,000 distinct CDR3 sequences; less than 15% are singletons. The sample consisted of blood, either unsorted or a sorted T cell fraction (not recorded which). The receptors stem from a human donor who was either an allogeneic HSCT recipient or a stem cell or donor lymphocyte infusion donor (not recorded which). It is not recorded whose cells these are; they may come from a transplant donor.

This clonotype was seen repeatedly, ten times or more. This sequence joins TRBV6-4 and TRBJ2-7; no reliable D call. The CDR3 consists of 14 residues. In germline, CDR1 is MRHNA, CDR2 SNTAGT. Between the trimmed V and J ends, which lost 2 bases and 3 bases, there was a span of 11 bases. Written as DNA, the CDR3 is TGTGCCAGCAGTGACAAAGCACAGTTCTACGAGCAGTACTTC. Its protein is CASSDKAQFYEQYF.

In this sample, this clonotype turned up many times. The rearrangement uses TRBV5-1 and TRBJ2-1; TRBD2 is a possible D gene (6 bases). CDR3 length: 13 residues. V lost 4 bases, J lost 8 bases, and 13 bases lay in between. Germline assignment: CDR1 SGHRS and CDR2 YFSETQ. The CDR3 sequence: CASSGRSGDEQFF. The CDR3 nucleotides read TGCGCCAGCAGCGGGAGGTCTGGGGATGAGCAGTTCTTC.

This chain uses TRBV7-9 with TRBJ1-1, with unresolved D. Germline values: CDR1 SEHNR, CDR2 FQNEAQ (reference sequence). V lost 5 bases to trimming and J lost 6 bases, with 13 bases between them. The CDR3 runs 13 residues. The CDR3: CASSRSVGSEAFF. The CDR3 DNA sequence: TGTGCCAGCAGCCGGTCCGTCGGGTCTGAAGCTTTCTTT. Variable domain in full (rest from reference TRBV7-9 and TRBJ1-1): DTGVSQNPRHKITKRGQNVTFRCDPISEHNRLYWYRQTLGQGPEFLTYFQNEAQLEKSRLLSDRFSAERPKGSFSTLEIQRTEQGDSAMYLCASSRSVGSEAFFGQGTRLTVV.

The sample holds a few counts of this clonotype. The V call is TRBV7-6, the J call TRBJ2-1; 8 positions agree with TRBD2. The trim removed 5 bases at V and 6 bases at J, leaving 15 bases unmatched. CDR3 length equals 17 residues. The germline CDR1 and CDR2 sequences are SGHVS and FNYEAQ. The DNA for the CDR3 is TGTGCCAGCAGCCCCCCGGGCCACCTCGCGGGGGGCAATGAGCAGTTCTTC. It is translated as CASSPPGHLAGGNEQFF.

The rearrangement joins TRBV7-9 to TRBJ2-1; a possible D gene is TRBD2 (5 bases). Trimming shortened V by 1 base and J by 6 bases, and 19 bases separated the two germline ends. Germline-derived CDR1 and CDR2 are SEHNR and FQNEAQ (reference sequence). The CDR3 contains 17 residues. CDR3 protein: CASSLVHRRAESNEQFF. CDR3 sequence (DNA): TGTGCCAGCAGCTTAGTCCACCGGCGGGCAGAATCCAATGAGCAGTTCTTC.

The CDR3 DNA sequence: TGTGCCAGCAGCTTAGATATAACTAGCGGGACCGCAGATACGCAGTATTTT. This codes for CASSLDITSGTADTQYF. The V and J genes are TRBV7-2 and TRBJ2-3, with 10 positions matching TRBD2. Germline V gene data show CDR1 as SGHTA and CDR2 as FQGNSA. This CDR3 has 17 residues. The V gene end was trimmed by 1 base and the J gene end by 4 bases; junction bases not matched to a gene: 8.

CDR3 loop: CASSSLAGGPQNEQYF. CDR3 DNA sequence: TGTGCCAGCAGTTCCCTAGCGGGAGGGCCGCAGAACGAGCAGTACTTC. The V call is TRBV12-3 or TRBV12-4, the J call TRBJ2-7; 12 positions match TRBD2. CDR3 size: 16 residues. V lost 4 bases to trimming and J lost 5 bases; unmatched junction nucleotides: 9.

This clonotype was detected many times. The gene calls are TRBV24-1 and TRBJ2-7, with D perhaps matching TRBD1 (5 bases). The CDR3 runs 14 residues. Trimming removed 3 bases at V and 2 bases at J, with 10 bases between. Germline values: CDR1 KGHDR, CDR2 SFDVKD. Written as DNA, the CDR3 is TGTGCCACCAGTGATCGACGACAGCCCTACGAGCAGTACTTC. Translating it yields CATSDRRQPYEQYF.

The rearrangement uses TRBV10-1 and TRBJ2-7; D unclear. Looked up from germline, CDR1 is WNHNN and CDR2 is SYGVQD (reference sequence). Trimming shortened V by 3 bases and J by 6 bases, and 18 bases separated the two germline ends. CDR3 size: 15 residues. CDR3 protein: CASSDYGSRAGEQYF. The CDR3 DNA reads as TGCGCCAGCAGTGACTACGGCTCCCGGGCAGGCGAGCAGTACTTC.

This clonotype showed up many times. The rearrangement links TRBV29-1 to TRBJ1-4; D uncertain. The V gene's germline CDR1 is SQVTM and CDR2 ANQGSEA. The CDR3 is 12 residues long. V lost 4 bases to trimming and J lost 0 bases, with 3 bases between them. The CDR3 DNA reads TGCAGCGTTGCCCCAACTAATGAAAAACTGTTTTTT. This codes for CSVAPTNEKLFF.

The V call is TRBV5-1, the J call TRBJ2-3, with D possibly matching TRBD1 (5 bases). Looked up from germline, CDR1 is SGHRS and CDR2 is YFSETQ. V lost 4 bases and J 1 base, leaving 16 bases between the germline ends. The CDR3 is 16 residues long. This CDR3 is CASSPEDMAGTDTQYF. For the CDR3, the DNA is TGCGCCAGCAGCCCCGAGGACATGGCGGGCACAGATACGCAGTATTTT.

This sequence joins TRBV6-1 and TRBJ2-1, with TRBD1 matching 10 bases. Germline-derived CDR1 and CDR2 are MNHNS and SASEGT. Unmatched junction bases numbered 1, after V lost 2 bases and J lost 0 bases. The CDR3 is made up of 16 amino acids. This chain's CDR3 is CASSEWDRGSYNEQFF. In DNA form, the CDR3 reads TGTGCCAGCAGTGAATGGGACAGGGGCTCCTACAATGAGCAGTTCTTC.

V usage is TRBV10-1 and J usage is TRBJ2-1; 13 bases agree with TRBD2. The V gene's germline CDR1 is WNHNN and CDR2 SYGVQD (reference sequence). Unmatched junction bases numbered 5, after V lost 4 bases and J lost 14 bases. The CDR3 spans 13 residues. The CDR3 nucleotides are TGCGCCAGCAGTGGGACTAGCGGGAGTCTGAAGTTCTTC. Translating it yields CASSGTSGSLKFF.

This CDR3 is CASSFLVFEGPTDTQYF. CDR3 sequence (DNA): TGTGCCAGCAGTTTTCTAGTCTTTGAGGGACCCACAGATACGCAGTATTTT. This chain uses TRBV12-3 or TRBV12-4 with TRBJ2-3; either TRBD1 or TRBD2 may supply D (5 bases each). The CDR3 is 17 residues long. V lost 3 bases, J lost 2 bases, and 18 bases lay in between.

This clonotype was observed at least ten times. The V gene is TRBV29-1, the J gene TRBJ1-1; 7 nucleotides match TRBD1. The junction had 8 bases not matched to a gene; V was cut back by 8 bases and J by 2 bases. The CDR3 spans 13 residues. Germline assignment: CDR1 SQVTM and CDR2 ANQGSEA. This chain's CDR3 is CSFRQGRNTEAFF. CDR3 coding DNA: TGCAGCTTCCGACAGGGAAGAAACACTGAAGCTTTCTTT.

This clonotype appeared a few times. The V call is TRBV12-3 or TRBV12-4, the J call TRBJ2-3; tentative D call: TRBD1 (5 bases). V was shortened by 7 bases and J by 0 bases, with 14 bases between the two germline ends. This CDR3 comprises 15 residues. The CDR3 coding sequence is TGTGCCAGCACCCTGGACATTTCTAGCACAGATACGCAGTATTTT. It encodes CASTLDISSTDTQYF.

V usage is TRBV5-1 and J usage is TRBJ2-7, with 11 positions matching TRBD2. The CDR3 length is 15 residues. Trimming took 1 base from V and 4 from J; bases not matched to a gene: 4. Germline V gene data show CDR1 as SGHRS and CDR2 as YFSETQ. CDR3 coding DNA: TGCGCCAGCAGCTTGACTAGCGGGAGTTCGTACGAGCAGTACTTC. Amino acids: CASSLTSGSSYEQYF.

The chain combines TRBV9 with TRBJ1-1; D is unresolved. The CDR3 sequence is 13 residues long. The V end was cut by 6 bases, the J end by 0 bases, with 9 bases between. From germline, CDR1 is SGDLS and CDR2 YYNGEE. This CDR3 is CASKADLNTEAFF. CDR3 nucleotides: TGTGCCAGCAAGGCGGATTTGAACACTGAAGCTTTCTTT.

This clonotype was seen many times. J is TRBJ2-7 and V is TRBV12-3 or TRBV12-4; 7 nucleotides match TRBD1. The length of the CDR3 is 13 residues. Trimming at V came to 6 bases and at J to 2 bases, leaving 4 bases not matched to a gene. As DNA, the CDR3 is TGTGCCAGCAGGTCGGGACAGACCTACGAGCAGTACTTC. Encoded protein: CASRSGQTYEQYF.

In its sample, this clonotype was seen a few times. The chain couples TRBV29-1 to TRBJ2-1, with 10 bases matching TRBD2. Germline CDR1 is SQVTM and CDR2 is ANQGSEA. Trimming took 3 bases from V and 6 from J; bases not matched to a gene: 8. The CDR3 extends over 15 amino acids. CDR3 in amino acids: CSVEGLAGVPNEQFF. Here the CDR3 DNA reads TGCAGCGTTGAGGGGCTAGCGGGAGTGCCCAATGAGCAGTTCTTC.

This clonotype came up many times. This chain uses TRBV18 with TRBJ2-4, with TRBD2 matching 7 bases. V lost 4 bases to trimming and J lost 0 bases; unmatched junction nucleotides: 12. The CDR3 loop spans 18 amino acids. Germline V gene data show CDR1 as KGHSH and CDR2 as LQKENI. CDR3 bases: TGTGCCAGCTCACGAGCGGGGCCGCAGTATCTAGCCAAAAACATTCAGTACTTC. This codes for CASSRAGPQYLAKNIQYF.

This clonotype was seen at least ten times. The chain combines TRBV15 with TRBJ1-5; 8 bases line up with TRBD1. This CDR3 is 18 amino acids long. Germline V lookup: CDR1 LNHNV, CDR2 YYDKDF (reference sequence). Trimming took 3 bases from V and 2 from J; bases not matched to a gene: 12. The CDR3 spells CATSRGEDRVFGNQPQHF. For the CDR3, the DNA is TGTGCCACCAGCAGGGGCGAGGACAGGGTATTTGGCAATCAGCCCCAGCATTTT. The variable domain in full, with the rest retrieved from reference TRBV15 and TRBJ1-5, is DAMVIQNPRYQVTQFGKPVTLSCSQTLNHNVMYWYQQKSSQAPKLLFHYYDKDFNNEADTPDNFQSRRPNTSFCFLDIRSPGLGDTAMYLCATSRGEDRVFGNQPQHFGDGTRLSIL.

This clonotype was picked up a small number of times. The chain uses TRBV29-1 and TRBJ1-1, with D perhaps matching TRBD1 (6 bases). Germline V lookup: CDR1 SQVTM, CDR2 ANQGSEA. CDR3 length equals 12 residues. V was trimmed by 4 bases and J by 5 bases, leaving 11 bases between them. The CDR3 loop is CSVGHRETEAFF. DNA of the CDR3: TGCAGCGTTGGTCACAGGGAGACTGAAGCTTTCTTT.

This clonotype was picked up a small number of times. The J gene is TRBJ2-7, the V gene TRBV15, with TRBD1 as a possible D gene (6 bases). This CDR3 is built from 11 residues. Germline-derived CDR1 and CDR2 are LNHNV and YYDKDF (reference sequence). The V end lost 4 bases, the J end lost 5 bases, and 6 bases lay between the germline ends. The CDR3 sequence is CATSKGDEQYF. For the CDR3, the DNA is TGTGCCACCAGCAAGGGGGACGAGCAGTACTTC.

The genes are TRBV5-5 and TRBJ2-1, with 9 bases that match TRBD1. Germline V CDR1 and CDR2: SGHKS, YYEKEE (reference sequence). The CDR3 runs to 17 residues. Losses at the gene ends were 4 bases for V and 2 bases for J; bases not matched to a gene: 10. The CDR3 nucleotides are TGTGCCAGCAGCCTCGGGACAGGGATTACCGCCTACAATGAGCAGTTCTTC. Translating it yields CASSLGTGITAYNEQFF.

V is TRBV20-1 and J is TRBJ2-7; TRBD2 aligns across 7 bases. The germline V gene has CDR1 DFQATT and CDR2 SNEGSKA (reference sequence). There are 14 residues in the CDR3. Losses at the gene ends were 1 base for V and 9 bases for J; bases not matched to a gene: 12. Here the CDR3 reads CSARGGGDGRAQYF. The DNA of the CDR3 is TGCAGTGCTAGAGGGGGGGGAGACGGGAGAGCGCAGTACTTC.

The chain links TRBV3-1 to TRBJ2-1; no clear D gene. V shed 2 bases and J shed 6 bases, with 17 bases lying between them. Germline V gene lookup returns CDR1 LGHDT and CDR2 YNNKEL (reference sequence). This CDR3 is 16 amino acids long. The CDR3 coding sequence is TGTGCCAGCAGCCAACCTAGTTGGTCTTTTTCCAATGAGCAGTTCTTC. It translates to CASSQPSWSFSNEQFF.

The table lists this clonotype with many counts. The genes are TRBV6-5 and TRBJ1-5, with a tentative D call TRBD1 (5 bases). V lost 3 bases to trimming and J lost 2 bases, with 8 bases between them. Germline-derived CDR1 and CDR2 are MNHEY and SVGAGI. CDR3 length equals 14 residues. Here the CDR3 reads CASSYQGGNQPQHF. The CDR3 DNA is TGTGCCAGCAGTTATCAGGGAGGCAATCAGCCCCAGCATTTT.

This clonotype was picked up many times. The chain recombines TRBV20-1 with TRBJ1-2; perhaps TRBD1 as D (5 bases). The V and J ends lost 3 bases and 0 bases respectively, with 11 bases between them. The CDR3 totals 14 residues. CDR1 is DFQATT, CDR2 SNEGSKA, per germline (reference sequence). CDR3 nucleotides: TGCAGTGCTAGGGGCAGGGTGGCTAACTATGGCTACACCTTC. Its translation: CSARGRVANYGYTF.

This clonotype was detected ten times or more. The rearrangement links TRBV5-6 to TRBJ1-1, with D maybe TRBD1 (6 bases). The CDR3 contains 17 residues. The germline V gene has CDR1 SGHDT and CDR2 YYEEEE. Trimming stripped 5 bases from V and 1 base from J, with 21 bases between. This CDR3 is CASSTGTSGGRNTEAFF. For the CDR3, the DNA is TGTGCCAGCAGTACAGGGACATCGGGAGGCAGGAACACTGAAGCTTTCTTT.

This clonotype appeared a few times. The gene calls are TRBV11-2 and TRBJ2-1, with 9 bases fitting TRBD2. The trim removed 4 bases at V and 9 bases at J, leaving 10 bases unmatched. Per germline, CDR1 SGHAT and CDR2 FQNNGV. The CDR3 is made up of 15 amino acids. The CDR3 loop reads CASSWGASGIPEQFF. Here the CDR3 DNA reads TGTGCCAGCAGCTGGGGGGCTAGCGGGATTCCTGAGCAGTTCTTC.

This clonotype was observed a few times. V and J are TRBV9 and TRBJ1-2, with D unclear. Germline lookup yields CDR1 SGDLS and CDR2 YYNGEE. The ends were cut back, 2 bases at V and 5 bases at J, with 19 bases in the middle. The CDR3 extends over 16 amino acids. CDR3 in amino acids: CASSVADVEVKYGYTF. CDR3 nucleotide sequence: TGTGCCAGCAGCGTGGCGGACGTGGAAGTTAAGTATGGCTACACCTTC.